These 19 T cell receptor beta chains share one sample of origin, sequenced in a study of Ad26.COV2.S vaccination and SARS-CoV-2 variants. Sequencing used immunoSEQ multiplex PCR; TCRdb keeps in-frame clones, though not all of them. The sample contains about 460,000 clones, about 89% of which appear only once. Treatment denoted: around 19 received Ad26.COV2.S at low or high dose, single or two shots; 5 received placebo; per-sample allocation not given. Each sample was drawn 63 days after the first injection (of vaccine or placebo). Source: peripheral blood, taken in a trial of Ad26.COV2.S vaccine versus placebo. These receptors came from a person aged 18 to 59 who received the Ad26.COV2.S COVID-19 vaccine or a placebo.

The gene calls are TRBV28 and TRBJ1-1; TRBD1 aligns across 7 bases. CDR1 is MDHEN and CDR2 is SYDVKM in the germline V gene. There are 16 residues in the CDR3. The trim removed 6 bases at V and 2 bases at J, leaving 12 bases unmatched. The DNA for the CDR3 is TGTGCCAGCAGCGAGTTTTCCGACAGGGACAACACTGAAGCTTTCTTT. Amino acids: CASSEFSDRDNTEAFF.

CDR3: CASSDPRAVGGYTF. The CDR3 bases are TGTGCCAGCAGTGATCCCCGGGCCGTGGGTGGCTACACCTTC. The V call is TRBV2, the J call TRBJ1-2; D is ambiguous. The CDR3 consists of 14 residues. CDR1 and CDR2 (germline): SNHLY, FYNNEI. V was cut by 3 bases and J by 7 bases, with 15 bases left in between.

The chain has TRBV3-1 (or the pseudogene TRBV3-2) and TRBJ2-5; 8 nucleotides align to TRBD1. Germline V lookup: CDR1 LGHDT, CDR2 YNNKEL (reference sequence). The V and J ends lost 1 base and 2 bases, in that order; junction bases with no gene match: 9. This CDR3 contains 17 residues. In DNA, the CDR3 is TGTGCCAGCAGCCAAGGGACAGGGTATCGGGGGCAAGAGACCCAGTACTTC. The encoded protein is CASSQGTGYRGQETQYF.

The DNA of the CDR3 is TGTGCCAGCTCACCGGGAAGCGGGGGCTACGAGCAGTACTTC. This gives the protein CASSPGSGGYEQYF. The J gene is TRBJ2-7, the V gene TRBV18; 8 bases are a match to TRBD2. CDR1 is KGHSH, CDR2 LQKENI, per germline. J gave up 3 bases and V 3 bases, and 4 bases lay outside the gene matches. This CDR3 region has 14 residues.

The chain links TRBV6-2 or TRBV6-3 to TRBJ1-5, with D perhaps TRBD1 (5 bases). The CDR3 covers 17 residues. Germline CDR1 MNHEY, CDR2 SVGEGT. Trimming shortened V by 3 bases and J by 2 bases, and 17 bases separated the two germline ends. The CDR3 DNA follows: TGTGCCAGCAGTTATCCTCGGGGGAGGGTTCGCAATCAGCCCCAGCATTTT. Residues: CASSYPRGRVRNQPQHF.

The rearrangement links TRBV29-1 to TRBJ1-1, with D maybe TRBD1 (5 bases). V was cut by 4 bases and J by 4 bases, with 13 bases left in between. CDR1 is SQVTM, CDR2 ANQGSEA, per germline. This CDR3 is 13 amino acids long. The CDR3 protein is CSVAARAPTEAFF. The CDR3 DNA sequence: TGCAGCGTTGCTGCCAGGGCGCCCACTGAAGCTTTCTTT.

The genes are TRBV6-5 and TRBJ2-5; D not resolved. Between the trimmed V and J ends, which lost 0 bases and 2 bases, there was a span of 7 bases. CDR1 and CDR2 (germline): MNHEY, SVGAGI. The CDR3 extends over 14 amino acids. This chain's CDR3 is CASSYSYLQETQYF. DNA of the CDR3: TGTGCCAGCAGTTACTCGTATCTACAAGAGACCCAGTACTTC.

The V gene is TRBV11-3, the J gene TRBJ2-1; TRBD2 agrees at 8 bases. Looked up from germline, CDR1 is SGHNT and CDR2 is YENEEA. CDR3 length equals 19 residues. With V trimmed by 1 base and J by 0 bases, 11 bases remained unmatched. CDR3 sequence (DNA): TGTGCCAGCAGCTTAGGTCCCAGCGGGGGAAATCGCTCCTACAATGAGCAGTTCTTC. Translating gives CASSLGPSGGNRSYNEQFF. The variable domain in full, with the rest retrieved from reference TRBV11-3 and TRBJ2-1, is EAGVVQSPRYKIIEKKQPVAFWCNPISGHNTLYWYLQNLGQGPELLIRYENEEAVDDSQLPKDRFSAERLKGVDSTLKIQPAELGDSAVYLCASSLGPSGGNRSYNEQFFGPGTRLTVL.

The chain couples TRBV5-4 to TRBJ2-5; D uncertain. Trimming took 1 base from V and 2 from J, leaving 6 bases between them. Germline V CDR1 and CDR2: SGHNT, YYREEE (reference sequence). The length of the CDR3 is 13 residues. The CDR3 region is CASSLIGQETQYF. CDR3 bases: TGTGCCAGCAGCTTGATTGGACAAGAGACCCAGTACTTC.

The CDR3 reads CASSGLADSYEQYF. The CDR3 region has the DNA TGCGCCAGCAGCGGACTAGCGGATTCCTACGAGCAGTACTTC. The V call is TRBV5-1, the J call TRBJ2-7; TRBD2 aligns across 10 bases. The germline V gene has CDR1 SGHRS and CDR2 YFSETQ. The CDR3 sequence is 14 residues long. V shed 4 bases, J shed 1 base, and the junction held 2 bases outside the gene matches.

The chain has TRBV4-3 and TRBJ2-1; 9 bases match TRBD2. V shed 1 base and J 10 bases; nucleotides not matched to a gene: 5. CDR1 is LGHNA and CDR2 is YSLEER in the germline V gene. The CDR3 is 14 amino acids. The CDR3 spells CASSQVKRGAEQFF. The CDR3 DNA is TGCGCCAGCAGCCAAGTTAAGCGGGGGGCGGAGCAGTTCTTC.

The V call is TRBV5-1, the J call TRBJ2-1; D is undetermined. The CDR3 is made up of 15 amino acids. Germline CDR1 is SGHRS and CDR2 is YFSETQ. V was trimmed by 2 bases and J by 0 bases, leaving 9 bases between them. The CDR3 here is CASSFASISYNEQFF. The CDR3 coding sequence is TGCGCCAGCAGCTTTGCCAGCATCTCCTACAATGAGCAGTTCTTC.

The chain combines TRBV28 with TRBJ1-5; possible D gene TRBD1, 5 bases. The CDR3 loop spans 14 amino acids. Germline V gene sequence: CDR1 MDHEN, CDR2 SYDVKM. V was pared by 6 bases and J by 0 bases, with 9 bases between. The CDR3 loop is CASRQGNSNQPQHF. In DNA, the CDR3 is TGTGCCAGCAGGCAGGGAAATAGCAATCAGCCCCAGCATTTT.

The rearrangement links TRBV19 to TRBJ2-1, with TRBD2 matching over 9 bases. Germline V gives CDR1 LNHDA, CDR2 SQIVND (reference sequence). The CDR3 has 14 residues. V shed 0 bases, J shed 14 bases, and the junction held 8 bases outside the gene matches. This CDR3 is CASSIEWRGGQEFF. The CDR3 DNA reads as TGTGCCAGTAGTATAGAATGGCGGGGGGGCCAGGAGTTCTTC.

J is TRBJ1-2 and V is TRBV29-1, with unresolved D. This CDR3 contains 14 residues. Germline CDR1 and CDR2: SQVTM and ANQGSEA. The V gene lost 4 bases and the J gene lost 2 bases, with 14 bases spanning the gap. Here the CDR3 reads CSVAKQSRNYGYTF. In DNA, the CDR3 is TGCAGCGTTGCCAAACAGAGCAGGAACTATGGCTACACCTTC.

This chain uses TRBV5-1 with TRBJ1-6; D remains unclear. The germline CDR1 and CDR2 sequences are SGHRS and YFSETQ. CDR3 length equals 13 residues. The germline V and J ends were trimmed by 0 bases and 3 bases, with 1 base remaining between them. CDR3 nucleotide sequence: TGCGCCAGCAGCTTGGGCTATAATTCACCCCTCCACTTT. Protein sequence: CASSLGYNSPLHF.

The V call is TRBV28, the J call TRBJ1-4; unclear D gene. The germline CDR1 and CDR2 sequences are MDHEN and SYDVKM. The ends were cut back, 3 bases at V and 5 bases at J, with 16 bases in the middle. The CDR3 spans 16 residues. Here the CDR3 reads CASSLYSGGGNEKLFF. In DNA form, the CDR3 reads TGTGCCAGCAGTTTGTACAGTGGTGGAGGGAATGAAAAACTGTTTTTT.

The chain links TRBV6-6 to TRBJ2-5, with D maybe TRBD2 (5 bases). Germline lookup yields CDR1 MNHNY and CDR2 SVGAGI (reference sequence). The germline V and J ends were trimmed by 6 bases and 5 bases, with 13 bases remaining between them. This CDR3 is 13 amino acids long. CDR3 protein: CASRNGLLETQYF. The CDR3 DNA is TGTGCCAGCAGGAACGGACTTTTGGAGACCCAGTACTTC.

V usage is TRBV5-1 and J usage is TRBJ2-3; possible D gene TRBD2, 5 bases. This CDR3 is 14 amino acids long. Germline V gives CDR1 SGHRS, CDR2 YFSETQ. V gave up 3 bases and J gave up 4 bases, with 12 bases separating them. CDR3 in amino acids: CASSSQPRADTQYF. CDR3 nucleotide sequence: TGCGCCAGCAGCTCGCAGCCGAGGGCAGATACGCAGTATTTT.